This T cell receptor (beta chain) was captured by sequencing in a study of blood T cell repertoires in COVID-19. Study-wide context: COVID-19 samples, acute and convalescent, were from the United States, Italy and Spain. PBMCs, B-cell-depleted T cells, or T cells provided the cDNA or gDNA that made up the material.

Per the original data handling: How many nucleated cells were present was estimated from reference gene primer amplification. Some clones are missing from TCRdb's copy, which holds only in-frame ones; the method was immunoSEQ multiplex PCR. V and J calls and clone size come straight from that table; D and trimming were deduced from the DNA. The data contain 180,000 or so clones, approximately 91% of them singletons. Germline V gene data show CDR1 as SNHLY and CDR2 as FYNNEI. The CDR3 length is 14 residues. With V trimmed by 6 bases and J by 6 bases, 6 bases remained unmatched. The sequenced sample was peripheral blood. This clonotype was sampled from a man younger than 35 with active or convalescent COVID-19. V usage is TRBV2 and J usage is TRBJ1-3; 9 bases agree with TRBD1. The CDR3 loop reads CASRLQGAQNTIYF. CDR3 DNA sequence: TGTGCCAGCAGACTACAGGGGGCACAAAACACCATATATTTT.